The next 10 T cell receptor beta chains were all read from a single sample in a study of Tregs in tolerant kidney transplant recipients. Produced via immunoSEQ multiplex PCR; TCRdb's table is partial and in-frame only. The sample has just over 30,000 clones; about four fifths are singletons. No antigen is known for these receptors. Sequenced: Tregs from blood cultured with allogeneic cells. Source of these receptors: a human donor in good health.

V gene TRBV7-2 combines with J gene TRBJ2-7; 10 bases line up with TRBD2. CDR3 size: 15 residues. Germline V gene data show CDR1 as SGHTA and CDR2 as FQGNSA. J was trimmed by 4 bases and V by 5 bases; bases with no gene match: 8. CDR3 sequence (DNA): TGTGCCAGCAGCCCTATGTGGACTAGCGGTTACGAGCAGTACTTC. This sequence encodes CASSPMWTSGYEQYF.

The chain is built from TRBV5-8 and TRBJ2-7; D is perhaps TRBD2 (5 bases). Trimming removed 2 bases at V and 2 bases at J, with 11 bases between. Germline CDR1 is SGHTS and CDR2 is YDEGEE. This CDR3 comprises 14 residues. The CDR3 DNA is TGTGCCAGCAGCTTAAAGGGAGTTCCCTACGAGCAGTACTTC. It translates to CASSLKGVPYEQYF.

The V call is TRBV7-9, the J call TRBJ1-1; D ambiguous. V dropped 2 bases and J dropped 1 base, with 5 bases sitting between them. The CDR3 spans 13 residues. CDR1 and CDR2 (germline): SEHNR, FQNEAQ (reference sequence). The CDR3 is CASSLSRNTEAFF. Here the CDR3 DNA reads TGTGCCAGCAGCTTATCCAGGAACACTGAAGCTTTCTTT.

V usage is TRBV27 and J usage is TRBJ2-7; D unclear. V was cut by 6 bases and J by 4 bases, with 13 bases left in between. The germline V gene has CDR1 MNHEY and CDR2 SMNVEV (reference sequence). The CDR3 is 13 residues long. CDR3 bases: TGTGCCAGCAGCCGACGGCCCCTGTACGAGCAGTACTTC. As protein: CASSRRPLYEQYF.

The V call is TRBV6-5, the J call TRBJ2-3; D is unresolved. The V end lost 2 bases, the J end lost 6 bases, and 6 bases lay between the germline ends. The CDR3 is 12 amino acids. Per the germline V gene, CDR1 is MNHEY and CDR2 is SVGAGI. The CDR3: CASSYSVDTQYF. In nucleotides, the CDR3 is TGTGCCAGCAGTTACAGTGTGGATACGCAGTATTTT.

The table lists this clone with a count of one. This chain joins TRBV5-4 and TRBJ1-4; D may be TRBD1 (5 bases). Trimming took 7 bases from V and 4 from J, leaving 11 bases between them. The CDR3 is 13 amino acids. Germline V gene data show CDR1 as SGHNT and CDR2 as YYREEE (reference sequence). The CDR3 loop reads CASGQGINEKLFF. CDR3 nucleotide sequence: TGTGCCAGCGGCCAGGGCATTAATGAAAAACTGTTTTTT.

The J gene is TRBJ2-3, the V gene TRBV11-2; D may be TRBD2 (6 bases). The CDR3 length is 14 residues. The germline gives CDR1 SGHAT, CDR2 FQNNGV. V lost 1 base, J lost 2 bases, and 7 bases lay in between. CDR3 amino acids: CASSLGDFTDTQYF. In DNA form, the CDR3 reads TGTGCCAGCAGCTTAGGGGACTTCACAGATACGCAGTATTTT.

The chain employs TRBV5-1 and TRBJ1-1; D call uncertain. The CDR3 loop spans 14 amino acids. V was shortened by 4 bases and J by 2 bases, with 12 bases between the two germline ends. Germline V gene sequence: CDR1 SGHRS, CDR2 YFSETQ. This CDR3 reads CASSPRTVNTEAFF. DNA of the CDR3: TGCGCCAGCAGCCCTCGGACGGTTAACACTGAAGCTTTCTTT.

V usage is TRBV30 and J usage is TRBJ1-2; D is unresolved. The germline gives CDR1 GTSNPN, CDR2 SVGIG (reference sequence). The length of the CDR3 is 11 residues. Trimming pared 0 bases from V and 4 bases from J, leaving 3 bases between. The CDR3 is CAWSVPYGYTF. CDR3 nucleotides: TGTGCCTGGAGTGTGCCCTATGGCTACACCTTC.

This clone has a handful of counts. This chain connects TRBV7-8 to TRBJ2-3; 10 nucleotides align to TRBD1. The ends lost 5 bases at V and 7 bases at J; junction bases unmatched: 6. The CDR3 contains 14 residues. Germline CDR1 is SGHVS and CDR2 is FQNEAQ. CDR3 in DNA: TGTGCCAGCAGCCTTGGGACAGGGGCCCATACGCAGTATTTT. This encodes CASSLGTGAHTQYF.